The next 26 T cell receptor beta chains were all read from a single sample in a study of blood T cell repertoires in COVID-19. The method was immunoSEQ multiplex PCR; TCRdb's version includes in-frame clones alone and lacks a portion of them. In the table there are roughly 100,000 clones, around 79% of which are singletons. Sample: peripheral blood. All receptors come from a woman of 80 years or more with acute or convalescent COVID-19.

Worth noting for this clone: One end of the junction varies from germline; a read error may be responsible. V usage is TRBV7-9 and J usage is TRBJ2-1; 11 bases agree with TRBD2. The germline V gene has CDR1 SEHNR and CDR2 FQNEAQ (reference sequence). This CDR3 spans 15 amino acids. The CDR3 region has the DNA TGTGCCAGCAGCTTTGAACTAGCGGGAGAAAATGGGCAGTTCTTC. The encoded protein is CASSFELAGENGQFF.

The V and J genes are TRBV7-9 and TRBJ1-3; D call uncertain. Deletions cut 11 bases from V and 4 bases from J, with 9 bases between. Germline CDR1 SEHNR, CDR2 FQNEAQ (reference sequence). The CDR3 runs to 11 residues. CDR3 sequence: CAGRSGNTIYF. The CDR3 DNA is TGTGCCGGGCGCTCCGGAAACACCATATATTTT.

The chain has TRBV7-2 and TRBJ2-7; 7 positions agree with TRBD1. V gave up 8 bases and J gave up 0 bases; unmatched junction bases: 4. Germline V gene data show CDR1 as SGHTA and CDR2 as FQGNSA. The CDR3 is 13 amino acids. CDR3 sequence reads: CASARQGSYEQYF. The DNA for the CDR3 is TGTGCCAGCGCGAGACAGGGCTCCTACGAGCAGTACTTC.

The J gene is TRBJ2-5, the V gene TRBV28, with TRBD2 matching over 7 bases. The germline CDR1 and CDR2 sequences are MDHEN and SYDVKM. The CDR3 totals 16 residues. V dropped 6 bases and J dropped 0; count of bases not matched to a gene: 10. The CDR3 DNA sequence: TGTGCCAGCAGCTCCCAGGGAGGGGCGTACCAAGAGACCCAGTACTTC. This codes for CASSSQGGAYQETQYF.

The rearrangement joins TRBV7-2 to TRBJ2-5; TRBD1 aligns across 7 bases. V was pared by 5 bases and J by 5 bases, with 11 bases of the junction left unmatched. Germline loops: CDR1 SGHTA, CDR2 FQGNSA. The CDR3 is 15 residues long. The CDR3 nucleotides read TGTGCCAGCAGCCCCCAGACAGCCAGGGGGGAGACCCAGTACTTC. The encoded protein is CASSPQTARGETQYF. Full variable domain (missing parts from reference TRBV7-2 and TRBJ2-5): GAGVSQSPSNKVTEKGKDVELRCDPISGHTALYWYRQSLGQGLEFLIYFQGNSAPDKSGLPSDRFSAERTGGSVSTLTIQRTQQEDSAVYLCASSPQTARGETQYFGPGTRLLVL.

CDR3: CASSLGSSDIQYF. In nucleotides, the CDR3 is TGTGCCAGCAGCTTAGGCTCTAGTGACATTCAGTACTTC. The chain couples TRBV7-9 to TRBJ2-4; D gene ambiguous. The V end lost 1 base, the J end lost 8 bases, and 9 bases lay between the germline ends. This CDR3 is 13 amino acids long. Germline loops: CDR1 SEHNR, CDR2 FQNEAQ (reference sequence).

V gene TRBV21-1 combines with J gene TRBJ1-2; the table's D call, TRBD1, was not checked against the DNA. TRBV21-1 is a pseudogene. The CDR3 loop spans 15 amino acids. The CDR3 loop is CASSKGGRAVWGYTF. In nucleotides, the CDR3 is TGTGCCAGCAGCAAAGGAGGCAGGGCGGTATGGGGCTACACCTTC.

This clone was picked up a small number of times. The chain combines TRBV6-2 or TRBV6-3 with TRBJ1-5; D uncertain. Between the trimmed V and J ends, which lost 2 bases and 7 bases, there was a span of 6 bases. The CDR3 is 12 amino acids. Per the germline V gene, CDR1 is MNHEY and CDR2 is SVGEGT. CDR3 amino acids: CASSYGRQPQHF. The CDR3 DNA reads TGTGCCAGCAGTTACGGGCGACAGCCCCAGCATTTT.

CDR3 amino acids: CASSLTSTPVYNSPLHF. As DNA, the CDR3 is TGTGCCAGCAGCCTTACCTCGACACCCGTCTATAATTCACCCCTCCACTTT. J is TRBJ1-6 and V is TRBV21-1; TRBD1, the table's D call, was not compared with the DNA. TRBV21-1 is recorded as a pseudogene. This CDR3 contains 17 residues.

The chain couples TRBV30 to TRBJ1-4, with 9 bases fitting TRBD1. The germline gives CDR1 GTSNPN, CDR2 SVGIG (reference sequence). The CDR3 is 12 residues long. J was trimmed by 7 bases and V by 7 bases; bases with no gene match: 4. CDR3 coding DNA: TGTGCCTTGGACAGGGGAGGTGAAAAACTGTTTTTT. Amino acid sequence: CALDRGGEKLFF.

V and J are TRBV5-1 and TRBJ1-4; D perhaps matches TRBD1 (5 bases). The CDR3 runs 17 residues. V was cut by 0 bases and J by 0 bases, with 12 bases left in between. Per the germline V gene, CDR1 is SGHRS and CDR2 is YFSETQ. CDR3 region: CASSLALQAATNEKLFF. In nucleotides, the CDR3 is TGCGCCAGCAGCTTGGCCTTACAGGCTGCAACTAATGAAAAACTGTTTTTT.

The genes are TRBV29-1 and TRBJ2-7; 10 bases match TRBD1. Germline CDR1 is SQVTM and CDR2 is ANQGSEA. The CDR3 is 13 amino acids. Germline trimming cut 6 bases from V and 6 bases from J; bases unmatched to any gene: 8. CDR3 region: CSVERDRGPEQYF. For the CDR3, the DNA is TGCAGCGTGGAGAGGGACAGGGGCCCCGAGCAGTACTTC.

The rearrangement links TRBV20-1 to TRBJ1-5; D not certain. The CDR3 is 14 residues long. CDR1 is DFQATT and CDR2 is SNEGSKA in the germline V gene (reference sequence). The V end was cut by 3 bases, the J end by 2 bases, with 11 bases between. In nucleotides, the CDR3 is TGCAGTGCTAGTAAGGTCCAGGGCAATCAGCCCCAGCATTTT. Translation gives CSASKVQGNQPQHF.

This rearrangement joins TRBV3-1 (or the pseudogene TRBV3-2) to TRBJ1-5; D remains ambiguous. This CDR3 is built from 15 residues. Germline lookup yields CDR1 LGHDT and CDR2 YNNKEL (reference sequence). Trimming shortened V by 0 bases and J by 2 bases, and 8 bases separated the two germline ends. CDR3 nucleotide sequence: TGTGCCAGCAGCCAAGATATTACGGGCAATCAGCCCCAGCATTTT. Amino acid sequence: CASSQDITGNQPQHF.

V and J are TRBV19 and TRBJ2-7; 7 bases are a match to TRBD1. The CDR3 is 13 amino acids. Germline loops: CDR1 LNHDA, CDR2 SQIVND (reference sequence). J was trimmed by 2 bases and V by 4 bases; bases with no gene match: 2. The CDR3 protein is CASSTGQTYEQYF. CDR3 DNA: TGTGCCAGTAGTACGGGACAGACCTACGAGCAGTACTTC.

The chain joins TRBV7-8 to TRBJ2-1; D not resolved. The ends were cut back, 4 bases at V and 6 bases at J, with 7 bases in the middle. Germline V gene data show CDR1 as SGHVS and CDR2 as FQNEAQ. There are 12 residues in the CDR3. CDR3 nucleotide sequence: TGTGCCAGCAGCTCCTACTCCAATGAGCAGTTCTTC. Protein sequence: CASSSYSNEQFF. Looking up the rest from reference TRBV7-8 and TRBJ2-1 gives the full variable domain: GAGVSQSPRYKVAKRGQDVALRCDPISGHVSLFWYQQALGQGPEFLTYFQNEAQLDKSGLPSDRFFAERPEGSVSTLKIQRTQQEDSAVYLCASSSYSNEQFFGPGTRLTVL.

This chain links TRBV30 with TRBJ2-1, with 8 nucleotides matching TRBD2. Trimming cost V 0 bases and J 13 bases; bases outside gene matches: 5. CDR1 GTSNPN and CDR2 SVGIG come from the germline V gene (reference sequence). CDR3 length: 12 residues. The CDR3 protein is CAWSVGSGTQFF. CDR3 nucleotides: TGTGCCTGGAGTGTAGGTAGCGGGACACAGTTCTTC.

This clone was seen a few times. The chain's CDR3 is CASSYSSRGVGETQYF. The CDR3 DNA reads as TGTGCCAGCAGTTACTCGAGCAGGGGCGTTGGAGAGACCCAGTACTTC. This chain links TRBV6-5 with TRBJ2-5; maybe TRBD1 (6 bases). The length of the CDR3 is 16 residues. The V end was cut by 0 bases, the J end by 4 bases, with 15 bases between. Germline loops: CDR1 MNHEY, CDR2 SVGAGI.

The sample holds a few counts of this clone. This chain connects TRBV10-3 to TRBJ2-2; 12 bases fit TRBD1. V lost 4 bases and J lost 2; bases outside the gene matches: 11. Germline CDR1 is ENHRY and CDR2 is SYGVKD. The CDR3 consists of 19 residues. CDR3 protein: CAISGGTGGIRPNTGELFF. The CDR3 nucleotides read TGTGCCATCAGTGGAGGGACAGGGGGCATTCGACCAAACACCGGGGAGCTGTTTTTT.

This clone was found many times. Other DNA variants within this sample encode the same CDR3. The CDR3 DNA sequence: TGTGCCAGCAGCTCGGACAGCAACTATGGCTACACCTTC. It specifies CASSSDSNYGYTF. The rearrangement uses TRBV7-3 and TRBJ1-2; TRBD1 is a possible D gene (6 bases). CDR3 length: 13 amino acids. V was shortened by 4 bases and J by 2 bases, with 8 bases between the two germline ends. From germline, CDR1 is SGHTA and CDR2 FQGTGA.

In this sample, this clone turned up once. The V gene is TRBV10-3, the J gene TRBJ2-5, with TRBD2 matching 14 bases. Trimming at V came to 6 bases and at J to 5 bases, leaving 11 bases not matched to a gene. The length of the CDR3 is 17 residues. Germline values: CDR1 ENHRY, CDR2 SYGVKD. CDR3 bases: TGTGCCATCAGGGAGACTAGCGGGGGGGCCCAGTTTGAGACCCAGTACTTC. This translates into CAIRETSGGAQFETQYF.

V is TRBV10-3 and J is TRBJ1-1, with TRBD1 matching 9 bases. Germline V gene data show CDR1 as ENHRY and CDR2 as SYGVKD. The CDR3 is made up of 15 amino acids. The V gene end was trimmed by 0 bases and the J gene end by 1 base; junction bases not matched to a gene: 0. The CDR3 DNA reads as TGTGCCATCAGTGAGTCGACAGGGGGGAACACTGAAGCTTTCTTT. It codes for CAISESTGGNTEAFF.

The gene calls are TRBV11-2 and TRBJ1-2; no definite D call. This CDR3 is built from 13 residues. Germline V gene data show CDR1 as SGHAT and CDR2 as FQNNGV. Trimming removed 5 bases from V and 0 bases from J, with 7 bases in between. This CDR3 reads CASSEQTNYGYTF. The CDR3 coding sequence is TGTGCCAGCAGCGAACAGACTAACTATGGCTACACCTTC.

The chain carries TRBV9 and TRBJ2-7; D is perhaps TRBD1 (6 bases). CDR1 and CDR2 from the germline V gene are SGDLS and YYNGEE. The CDR3 runs 15 residues. Between the trimmed V and J ends, which lost 4 bases and 0 bases, there was a span of 14 bases. The CDR3 loop reads CASSHRDISSYEQYF. The CDR3 bases are TGTGCCAGCAGCCATAGGGACATTTCCTCCTACGAGCAGTACTTC.

This chain uses TRBV7-9 with TRBJ1-6, with a weak D call TRBD1 (6 bases). CDR3 length: 15 residues. Trimming removed 5 bases from V and 5 bases from J, with 13 bases in between. Germline CDR1 and CDR2: SEHNR and FQNEAQ (reference sequence). The CDR3 DNA reads as TGTGCCAGCAGCCCGCAGGACAGTCATAATTCACCCCTCCACTTT. Protein product: CASSPQDSHNSPLHF.

V and J are TRBV20-1 and TRBJ2-5, with a possible D match to TRBD2 (6 bases). CDR1 and CDR2 from the germline V gene are DFQATT and SNEGSKA (reference sequence). The CDR3 contains 11 residues. V dropped 3 bases and J dropped 4 bases, with 6 bases sitting between them. For the CDR3, the DNA is TGCAGTGCTAGCGGGAGAGAGACCCAGTACTTC. It encodes CSASGRETQYF.